Following are 29 T cell receptor beta chains from one sample sequenced in a study of tumor-infiltrating lymphocytes in primary liver carcinoma. Co-extraction of both nucleic acids (RNA and DNA) used about 18-34 mg of unsorted bulk tissue. With about 470 ng total RNA as template and a constant-region primer, TCR beta cDNA was made. The TCR beta library was amplified through three nested multiplex PCR rounds in a modified ARM-PCR procedure. Both of the initial two PCR rounds ran for around 9 cycles and employed TRBV1-TRBV30 forward primers alongside a C-beta reverse primer. TCRdb re-called the multiplex PCR reads with MiXCR, one entry per CDR3 protein. This table has about 120,000 distinct CDR3 sequences, around 70% appearing once. Material: tumor-adjacent normal liver tissue. Every receptor here comes from a woman aged 60-75 years with primary liver carcinoma and hepatitis B virus infection.

This clonotype was counted ten times or more. The rearrangement joins TRBV28 to TRBJ1-2; 7 bases line up with TRBD1. Germline CDR1 reads MDHEN; CDR2 reads SYDVKM. Germline trimming cut 5 bases from V and 5 bases from J; bases unmatched to any gene: 8. The CDR3 has 14 amino acids. This CDR3 reads CASSLDRPPYGYTF. As DNA, the CDR3 is TGTGCCAGCAGTCTGGACAGGCCCCCGTATGGCTACACCTTC.

The chain has TRBV4-1 and TRBJ2-5; D not certain. Trimming shortened V by 1 base and J by 8 bases, and 17 bases separated the two germline ends. This CDR3 comprises 15 residues. CDR1 is MGHRA and CDR2 is YSYEKL in the germline V gene. CDR3 amino acids: CASSQGSKTLDTQYF. DNA for the CDR3: TGCGCCAGCAGCCAAGGGAGTAAGACTCTTGATACCCAGTACTTC.

This clonotype was seen many times. The chain carries TRBV29-1 and TRBJ1-1; 10 bases line up with TRBD1. Losses at the gene ends were 4 bases for V and 0 bases for J; bases not matched to a gene: 5. The CDR3 contains 15 residues. The germline V gene encodes CDR1 SQVTM and CDR2 ANQGSEA. The CDR3 sequence: CSVGDRGHLNTEAFF. CDR3 nucleotides: TGCAGCGTTGGGGACAGGGGCCACTTGAACACTGAAGCTTTCTTT.

Turning to this clonotype: Sequence at one end of the junction differs from germline and may be a read error. The chain carries TRBV14 and TRBJ1-2; 8 bases line up with TRBD1. The CDR3 totals 16 residues. Germline loops: CDR1 SGHDN, CDR2 FVKESK. The DNA for the CDR3 is TGCGCCAGCAGTACACACGACCAGGGGGCCGACTATGGCTACACCTTC. Translating gives CASSTHDQGADYGYTF.

On this clonotype itself: In this CDR3 the conserved last residue, phenylalanine or tryptophan, is missing, so a read error is likely. The V call is TRBV29-1, the J call TRBJ2-7, with 8 bases fitting TRBD2. Germline CDR1 SQVTM, CDR2 ANQGSEA. The CDR3 is 15 residues long. This chain's CDR3 is CSSREFGRASCEQYI. The CDR3 DNA reads as TGCAGCTCTCGCGAGTTCGGGAGGGCGTCCTGCGAGCAGTACATC.

Concerning this clonotype: Relative to the germline gene, one junction end is altered; a read error may explain this. V and J are TRBV12-5 and TRBJ2-7; D is uncertain. Germline CDR1 and CDR2: LGHNT and FRNRAP. This CDR3 spans 12 amino acids. CDR3 nucleotides: TGTGTTAGTGGTTCGCGCTCCTACGAGCAGTACTTC. Translating it yields CVSGSRSYEQYF.

On this clonotype itself: A read error may produce the germline difference seen at one junction end. J is TRBJ1-1 and V is TRBV6-2 or TRBV6-3; D uncertain. Germline V lookup: CDR1 MNHEY, CDR2 SVGEGT. This CDR3 comprises 14 residues. CDR3 sequence reads: CASTYQQKNTEAFF. CDR3 DNA: TGTGCCAGCACTTACCAACAGAAGAACACTGAAGCCTTCTTT.

This clonotype appeared a few times. The CDR3 coding sequence is TGCGCCAGCAGCTTTTGGTCAGGGGGAGGCACTGAAGCTTTCTTT. It encodes CASSFWSGGGTEAFF. This chain joins TRBV5-1 and TRBJ1-1; 7 nucleotides agree with TRBD1. J lost 4 bases, V lost 2 bases, and 8 bases had no gene match. Per the germline V gene, CDR1 is SGHRS and CDR2 is YFSETQ. CDR3 size: 15 residues.

This rearrangement joins TRBV11-2 to TRBJ2-3; TRBD1 might be the D (5 bases). The CDR3 runs to 12 residues. V shed 8 bases and J shed 6 bases, with 12 bases lying between them. CDR1 is SGHAT, CDR2 FQNNGV, per germline. The chain's CDR3 is CASDPRADTQYF. The CDR3 DNA follows: TGTGCCAGCGACCCCAGGGCGGATACGCAGTATTTT. The full variable domain, rest sourced from reference TRBV11-2 and TRBJ2-3, is EAGVAQSPRYKIIEKRQSVAFWCNPISGHATLYWYQQILGQGPKLLIQFQNNGVVDDSQLPKDRFSAERLKGVDSTLKIQPAKLEDSAVYLCASDPRADTQYFGPGTRLTVL.

In the case of this clonotype: Here the CDR3 omits its conserved ending phenylalanine or tryptophan, so a read error is the likely source. V is TRBV6-6 and J is TRBJ2-5; 11 bases align to TRBD2. Germline V gene data show CDR1 as MNHNY and CDR2 as SVGAGI (reference sequence). This CDR3 has 15 amino acids. Trimming cost V 7 bases and J 2 bases; bases outside gene matches: 6. This chain's CDR3 is CASKASGRRQETQYS. The CDR3 bases are TGTGCCAGCAAGGCTAGCGGGAGGAGACAAGAGACCCAGTACTCC.

In this sample, this clonotype turned up many times. This rearrangement joins TRBV28 to TRBJ2-6; D is perhaps TRBD1 (5 bases). CDR3 length equals 18 residues. The germline gives CDR1 MDHEN, CDR2 SYDVKM. V shed 6 bases and J shed 1 base, with 19 bases lying between them. The CDR3, as DNA: TGTGCCAGCAGGCGGTCTAGGACAACTTCGTCTGGGGCCAACGTCCTGACTTTC. Protein product: CASRRSRTTSSGANVLTF.

Of note for this clonotype: Given a much more abundant clone one base away, this may be a read error. The CDR3 DNA reads as TGCGCCAGCAGCCCGTGGGGTGGCGACGCGCAGTACTTC. Its translation: CASSPWGGDAQYF. The chain is built from TRBV5-1 and TRBJ2-7; D gene uncertain. Germline V CDR1 and CDR2: SGHRS, YFSETQ. V shed 4 bases and J shed 9 bases, with 17 bases lying between them. The CDR3 consists of 13 residues.

The chain uses TRBV6-5 and TRBJ2-7; 11 bases align to TRBD1. Germline V gives CDR1 MNHEY, CDR2 SVGAGI. CDR3 length equals 16 residues. The chain's CDR3 is CAGSYYTGTGGFEQYF. CDR3 nucleotides: TGTGCAGGCAGTTACTATACCGGGACAGGGGGTTTCGAGCAGTACTTC.

This clonotype appeared once. One junction end disagrees with the germline gene, perhaps due to a read error. The genes are TRBV11-1 and TRBJ2-1; weak D call: TRBD2 (5 bases). The CDR3 sequence is 15 residues long. Germline V CDR1 and CDR2: SGHAT, FQDESV (reference sequence). The CDR3 spells CASSLLARGYNEEFF. CDR3 bases: TGTGCCAGCAGCTTACTAGCAAGAGGCTACAATGAGGAGTTCTTC.

As to this clonotype: A much larger clone lies one base from this, so it may be a read error. This sequence joins TRBV5-1 and TRBJ1-4; TRBD1 might be the D (6 bases). The CDR3 is 14 amino acids. Germline CDR1 SGHRS, CDR2 YFSETQ. In DNA form, the CDR3 reads TGCGCCAGCAGCCGCGTAGGGGGGGATGAAAAACCGTTTTTT. It translates to CASSRVGGDEKPFF.

Of note for this clonotype: This sequence may be a read error, since a much larger clone differs from it by one base. The rearrangement joins TRBV21-1 to TRBJ2-7; the D call of TRBD1 is as the table states it, not checked on the DNA. TRBV21-1 is a pseudogene. The CDR3 length is 15 residues. The CDR3 loop is CASSTGGGRIYEQYF. Written as DNA, the CDR3 is TGTGCCAGCAGTACAGGGGGCGGAAGAATCTACGAGCAGTACTTC.

As concerns this clonotype: A junction end diverges from the germline sequence, so it may reflect a read error. This chain connects TRBV5-6 to TRBJ2-7; 7 bases are a match to TRBD2. The CDR3 runs to 14 residues. Germline V gene data show CDR1 as SGHDT and CDR2 as YYEEEE. The CDR3 bases are TGTACCAGCAGCTTGAGGGACTACGCCTACGAGCAATACTTC. Its protein product is CTSSLRDYAYEQYF.

For this clonotype: Relative to the germline gene, one junction end is altered; a read error may explain this. J is TRBJ1-1 and V is TRBV6-5, with a tentative D call TRBD1 (5 bases). The germline V gene encodes CDR1 MNHEY and CDR2 SVGAGI. The CDR3 totals 16 residues. In DNA form, the CDR3 reads TGTGCTAGCAGGAGTGGAGGGGCCCAGGGTTGGACTGAAGCTTTCTTT. Protein product: CASRSGGAQGWTEAFF.

This chain joins TRBV12-3 or TRBV12-4 and TRBJ2-4, with D possibly being TRBD2 (6 bases). Deletions cut 10 bases from V and 7 bases from J, with 20 bases between. The CDR3 sequence is 14 residues long. The CDR3 reads CANNPGRSSNIQYF. CDR3 DNA sequence: TGTGCCAATAACCCGGGGAGGAGTAGCAACATTCAGTACTTC.

This clonotype was seen more than once but under ten times. It may be a read error: a sequence one base away is much more abundant. The chain couples TRBV5-1 to TRBJ1-2; 12 nucleotides align to TRBD1. The CDR3 length is 16 residues. Per germline, CDR1 SGHRS and CDR2 YFSETQ. CDR3 nucleotide sequence: TGCGCCAGCGGCTTGAGGGACAGGGGGCGTATGAGCGGCTACACCTTC. Residues: CASGLRDRGRMSGYTF.

The rearrangement joins TRBV5-3 to TRBJ2-3; D not certain. TRBV5-3 is placed among ORFs of uncertain function. CDR3 length: 17 amino acids. The germline V and J ends were trimmed by 3 bases and 8 bases, with 25 bases remaining between them. The CDR3 bases are TGTGCCAGAAGCTCGGCTACCGAAGAAATTCTTACGGGTACGCAGTATTTT. This sequence encodes CARSSATEEILTGTQYF.

There are many counts of this clonotype. The chain employs TRBV6-1 and TRBJ2-7; 8 bases map to TRBD2. The CDR3 consists of 16 residues. Germline V CDR1 and CDR2: MNHNS, SASEGT. The trim removed 7 bases at V and 4 bases at J, leaving 15 bases unmatched. CDR3 amino acids: CASTPGRGLDSYEQYF. CDR3 sequence (DNA): TGTGCCAGCACCCCAGGAAGGGGACTAGATAGTTACGAGCAGTACTTC.

In the case of this clonotype: At one of its ends the junction is not consistent with the germline gene, which may arise from a read error. The chain links TRBV12-3 or TRBV12-4 to TRBJ2-1; 8 positions agree with TRBD2. CDR3 length: 14 amino acids. The CDR3 loop reads CANTDQRESNKQFF. In DNA, the CDR3 is TGTGCCAACACTGATCAGCGGGAGAGCAATAAGCAGTTCTTC.

The V gene is TRBV6-5, the J gene TRBJ2-1, with D perhaps TRBD2 (5 bases). This CDR3 has 16 residues. The germline V gene encodes CDR1 MNHEY and CDR2 SVGAGI. The V end lost 6 bases, the J end lost 8 bases, and 23 bases lay between the germline ends. CDR3 sequence: CASRPTLTRGFDEQFF. CDR3 DNA sequence: TGTGCCAGCAGGCCCACCCTCACCAGAGGGTTCGATGAGCAGTTCTTC.

The table lists this clonotype with many counts. An end of the junction differs from the germline gene, which may be a read error. V and J are TRBV12-3 or TRBV12-4 and TRBJ2-1; tentatively, D is TRBD2 (5 bases). CDR3 length equals 11 residues. The CDR3 bases are TGTGCCAGCAGTTCCGGACTCTTCTCGGACTTC. It codes for CASSSGLFSDF.

As to this clonotype: The junction does not match germline at one end; this may be a read error. The chain employs TRBV11-2 and TRBJ2-7; TRBD2 is a possible D gene (5 bases). Germline-derived CDR1 and CDR2 are SGHAT and FQNNGV. This CDR3 region has 15 residues. The DNA for the CDR3 is TGTGCAAGCAGCTTAGATCAACTAGATACCTGCGAGCAGTATTTC. Translating gives CASSLDQLDTCEQYF.

As to this clonotype: This CDR3 is missing its conserved last phenylalanine or tryptophan, likely due to a read error. The CDR3 DNA follows: TGTGCCAGCACCCGAGGGGGGGAACTAGCCAAAAACATTCAGTACTCC. Its protein is CASTRGGELAKNIQYS. The J gene is TRBJ2-4, the V gene TRBV6-1, with D perhaps matching TRBD2 (7 bases). CDR1 and CDR2 (germline): MNHNS, SASEGT. There are 16 residues in the CDR3. The ends were cut back, 7 bases at V and 0 bases at J, with 16 bases in the middle.

About this clonotype: This could be a read error, since a much larger clone is one nucleotide away. CDR3 coding DNA: TGTGCCTGGAGTGTGAGGAAGGCTAGCTGGGCCTACGAGCAGTACTTC. Amino acids: CAWSVRKASWAYEQYF. The rearrangement links TRBV30 to TRBJ2-7, with D possibly being TRBD2 (5 bases). Germline CDR1 GTSNPN, CDR2 SVGIG (reference sequence). With 0 bases removed from V and 2 bases from J, the gap between germline ends came to 17 bases. There are 16 residues in the CDR3. The full variable domain, in which reference TRBV30 and TRBJ2-7 provide the parts outside the CDR3, is SQTIHQWPATLVQPVGSPLSLECTVEGTSNPNLYWYRQAAGRGLQLLFYSVGIGQISSEVPQNLSASRPQDRQFILSSKKLLLSDSGFYLCAWSVRKASWAYEQYFGPGTRLTVT.

By its share, this clonotype is large. V usage is TRBV12-3 or TRBV12-4 and J usage is TRBJ2-5; 9 nucleotides agree with TRBD1. V lost 6 bases to trimming and J lost 5 bases; unmatched junction nucleotides: 10. This CDR3 is 15 amino acids long. CDR3 coding DNA: TGTGCCAGCAGGCCCGGGACAGGGCTGAAGGAGACCCAGTACTTC. Protein sequence: CASRPGTGLKETQYF.